This T cell receptor (beta chain) was identified in a study of vaccination and CD4 T cells after COVID-19 (dated by TCRdb to between 2022 and 2023). With regard to the full study: Convalescent patients had a positive SARS-CoV-2 result on nasal swab PCR, and of these patients, about ten had mild disease and one had severe disease. The convalescent cohort comprised six males and four females, including two Hispanic individuals, seven Caucasians, two Asians and one multiracial person. Two doses of either the Pfizer-BioNTech BNT162b2 vaccine (n=8) or the Moderna mRNA-1273 vaccine (n=2) were administered to participants. Post-COVID blood samples from convalescent patients were collected a median of approximately 100 days after diagnosis, with a range of 35 to 161 days. Post-vaccine blood samples were taken a median of 72 days after the second vaccine dose, with a range of 14 to 241 days. A few convalescent patients gave samples both early after vaccination (day 14) and late after vaccination (days 161 to 241). Culture stimuli were overlapping spike peptide pools from SARS-CoV-2 and from the common cold coronaviruses HCoV-NL63, HCoV-OC43 and HCoV-229E. As controls, cultures received a CEFX viral epitope pool (the positive control), an HIV-1 Nef peptide pool (the negative control), or no peptide at all. The spike-specific CD4+ TCR repertoire was compared before and after mRNA vaccination in over 9 COVID-19 convalescent patients and a few infection-naive healthy vaccine recipients.

The meaning of the sample's time point label: late sampling 161 to 241 days after vaccination in three convalescent patients. The sample's treatment or condition label, in plain terms: roughly 10-day PBMC culture with coronavirus spike peptide pools or control peptides (ViraFEST assay). The ViraFEST assay was used in the study, in which antigen-specific T cells were expanded with peptide pools and expanded clonotypes were subsequently identified by TCR sequencing. Positive SARS-CoV-2 PCR tests in the convalescent patients dated from March to December 2020, before Alpha, Beta and Delta variants emerged in the United States. PBMCs were cultured at around 2 million per well in IMDM supplemented with approximately 5.4% human AB serum and about 9.6 IU/ml IL-2, with 10 ug/ml peptide pools added. On days 3 and 7, half of the culture medium was replaced with fresh IL-2-containing medium. CD4+ T cells were isolated after around 11 days of culture through negative selection using the EasySep CD4+ T cell isolation kit. PBMCs were separated from whole blood using Ficoll-Paque Plus gradient centrifugation and then either used fresh or cryopreserved at -140C. Each culture condition was generally run in triplicate wells.

Library prep was done by PCR. At the Johns Hopkins FTIC core, DNA from the cultured CD4+ T cells underwent TCR sequencing with the Oncomine TCR Beta short-read assay. The QIAamp micro DNA kit was used to extract genomic DNA from the cultured CD4+ T cells. Oncomine TCR Beta libraries from cultured CD4+ T cells were pooled using unique dual indexes and sequenced on an Illumina iSeq 100. As for the original processing: Non-productive sequences were filtered out, and CDR3s that did not start with C, did not end with F or W, or were shorter than 7 amino acids were discarded. The MANAFEST web application identified antigen-specific clonotypes by comparing peptide-stimulated wells against reference wells and other culture wells. To be called positive, a clone needed an FDR below 0.05, an odds ratio above 5, and a productive frequency above 0.1% in at least two of three replicate wells. Cross-reactive clonotypes were defined as significantly expanded in both SARS-CoV-2 spike wells and at least one common cold coronavirus spike condition. CDR3 homology was assessed with Levenshtein distances (stringdist) and unrooted phylogenetic trees (ape) in R version 3.6.1. In TCRdb, the public reads were trimmed at Q25 with fastp and aligned with MiXCR, with productive beta chains retained. Every entry covers one CDR3 protein and lists the most common genes and DNA from its rows. The V and J calls and clone size come from TCRdb's table, not from the authors' own analysis. This sample is represented by 20,000 to 25,000 distinct CDR3 sequences; roughly 50% of them were singletons. 13% of the sample rests with the top ten.

Broad study findings and their caveats: Nearly all vaccine-specific clones in convalescent patients (304 of 307) were mono-reactive for SARS-CoV-2 spike rather than cross-reactive with common cold coronaviruses. In convalescent patients, a median roughly 86% of post-vaccine SARS-CoV-2-reactive clones were detected only after vaccination, suggesting vaccine-specific priming. The study included relatively few convalescent patients and did not analyze early timepoints after natural infection. The median number of SARS-CoV-2-reactive clonotypes rose from roughly 20 after infection to 38 after vaccination, but the change was not significant.

As concerns this clonotype: This clone's antigen is unknown. No base qualities exist here, and no much larger clone lies one base off it.

Clipping removes 6 bases from V and 8 bases from J, with 10 as the unmatched junction base count. Inclusive of the bounding cysteine and phenylalanine, the CDR3 is 15 residues long. CDR3 DNA is the only sequence kept; it has 45 bases, read in frame from the first base. The germline V gene yields SNHLY for CDR1 and FYNNEI for CDR2. The receptor comes from a human donor who had recovered from COVID-19. The source material was CD4+ T cells from blood, cultured in vitro, sampled about 7 months after SARS-CoV-2 vaccination. The rearranged chain carries TRBV2 and TRBJ1-2, with 12 bases aligning to TRBD1. The CDR3 protein: CASRGQGAFLGGYTF. DNA sequence: TGTGCCAGCAGGGGACAGGGGGCGTTTCTTGGCGGCTACACCTTC.